The clone carrying this TCR beta chain was detected many times. What it recognizes is unknown. CDR1 and CDR2 (germline): LNHDA, SQIVND (reference sequence). V shed 6 bases and J shed 3 bases, with 18 bases lying between them. The length of the CDR3 is 16 residues. Amplification of TCR alpha and beta CDR3 regions from RNA used iRepertoire nested multiplex PCR. One-step reverse transcription and amplification started from approximately 100-400 ng of tissue mRNA or PBMC total RNA. TCRdb recomputed calls from the multiplex PCR reads with MiXCR, one row per CDR3 protein. The sample carries about 210,000 distinct CDR3 sequences, more than 30% recorded once. The source of the sample is a study of glioma-infiltrating T cells. Study findings and constraints: Tissue and blood shared very few CDR3 sequences. Non-neoplastic patients had below-expected tissue-blood divergence, while all gliomas exceeded expectation.

The sample comprised glioma tissue, nonneoplastic brain tissue, or PBMCs (not recorded which). This chain connects TRBV19 to TRBJ1-5; D gene uncertain. This receptor was obtained from a human donor with low-grade glioma or glioblastoma, undergoing nonglioma brain surgery, or in good health (not recorded which). CDR3 in DNA: TGTGCCAGTAGGATCAATGGGAGGACGGACAATCAGCCCCAGCATTTT. Translation: CASRINGRTDNQPQHF. The complete variable domain, with remaining parts taken from reference TRBV19 and TRBJ1-5, reads DGGITQSPKYLFRKEGQNVTLSCEQNLNHDAMYWYRQDPGQGLRLIYYSQIVNDFQKGDIAEGYSVSREKKESFPLTVTSAQKNPTAFYLCASRINGRTDNQPQHFGDGTRLSIL.